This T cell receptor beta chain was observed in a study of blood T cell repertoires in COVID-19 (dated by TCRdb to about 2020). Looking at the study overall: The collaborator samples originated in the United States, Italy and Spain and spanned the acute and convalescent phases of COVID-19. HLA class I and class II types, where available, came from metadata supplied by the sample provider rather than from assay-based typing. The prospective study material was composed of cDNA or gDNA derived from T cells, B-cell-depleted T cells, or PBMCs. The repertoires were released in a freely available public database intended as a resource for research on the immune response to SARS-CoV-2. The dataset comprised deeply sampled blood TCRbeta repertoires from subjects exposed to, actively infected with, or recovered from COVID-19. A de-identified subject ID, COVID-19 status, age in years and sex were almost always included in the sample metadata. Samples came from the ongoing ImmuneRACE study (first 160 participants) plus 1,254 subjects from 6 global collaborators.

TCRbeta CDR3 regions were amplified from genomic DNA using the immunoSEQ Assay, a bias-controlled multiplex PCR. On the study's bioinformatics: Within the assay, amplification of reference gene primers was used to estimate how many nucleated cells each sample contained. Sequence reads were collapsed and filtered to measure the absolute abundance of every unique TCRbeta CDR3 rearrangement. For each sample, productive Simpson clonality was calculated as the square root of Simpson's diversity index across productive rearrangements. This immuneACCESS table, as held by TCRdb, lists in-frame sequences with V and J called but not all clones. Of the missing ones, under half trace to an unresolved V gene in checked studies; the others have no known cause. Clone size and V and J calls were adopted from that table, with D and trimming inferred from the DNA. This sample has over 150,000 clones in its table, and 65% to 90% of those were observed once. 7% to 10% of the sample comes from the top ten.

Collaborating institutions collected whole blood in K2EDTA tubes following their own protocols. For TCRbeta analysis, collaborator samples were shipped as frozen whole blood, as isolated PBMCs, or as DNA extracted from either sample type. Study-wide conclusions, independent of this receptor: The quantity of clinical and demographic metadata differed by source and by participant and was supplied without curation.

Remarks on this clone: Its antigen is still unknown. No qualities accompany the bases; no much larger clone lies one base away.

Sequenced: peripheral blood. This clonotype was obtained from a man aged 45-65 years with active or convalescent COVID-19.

The DNA reads TGTGCCTGGAGACTACCCGGACAGACCGGGGAGCTGTTTTTT. Translated, it gives CAWRLPGQTGELFF. The V and J genes are TRBV30 and TRBJ2-2; a tentative D call is TRBD1 (6 bases match). Inclusive of the bounding cysteine and phenylalanine, the CDR3 is 14 residues long. Of the read, only the CDR3 DNA is kept; its 42 bases are in frame from base 1. V is shortened by 3 bases, J by 5 bases, and the region joining them spans 13 bases. CDR1 is given as GTSNPN and CDR2 as SVGIG, both from the germline V gene (reference sequence).